Presented here are 20 T cell receptor beta chains from one specimen sequenced in a study of control samples from healthy donors and cancer patients. Clones were sequenced by immunoSEQ multiplex PCR, and TCRdb holds only the in-frame ones, with some missing. This table holds 45,000 to 65,000 clones, about 88% found once. The sequenced material came from PBMCs. The receptors here all came from a middle-aged man with head and neck cancer.

This chain uses TRBV11-3 with TRBJ2-2, with 12 bases matching TRBD1. This CDR3 is 15 amino acids long. V lost 5 bases and J lost 7; bases outside the gene matches: 5. Germline V lookup: CDR1 SGHNT, CDR2 YENEEA. DNA of the CDR3: TGTGCCAGCAGCGCTGGGACAGGGGGCGGCGGGGAGCTGTTTTTT. This gives the protein CASSAGTGGGGELFF.

The genes are TRBV12-3 or TRBV12-4 and TRBJ2-2, with D unclear. This CDR3 spans 13 amino acids. V lost 3 bases and J lost 6, with 8 bases in between. Here the CDR3 reads CASSFFQAGELFF. DNA of the CDR3: TGTGCCAGCAGTTTCTTCCAGGCCGGGGAGCTGTTTTTT.

The chain has TRBV5-4 and TRBJ1-6; no clear D gene. The CDR3 has 15 amino acids. CDR1 and CDR2 (germline): SGHNT, YYREEE (reference sequence). Deletions cut 5 bases from V and 7 bases from J, with 16 bases between. CDR3 loop: CASRSDGLTNSPLHF. The CDR3 nucleotides are TGTGCCAGCAGGTCAGACGGCCTCACAAATTCACCCCTCCACTTT.

The chain has TRBV10-3 and TRBJ1-6; no clear D. V was cut by 6 bases and J by 7 bases, with 13 bases left in between. Per the germline V gene, CDR1 is ENHRY and CDR2 is SYGVKD. This CDR3 contains 14 residues. CDR3 loop: CAISLAGSNSPLHF. Written as DNA, the CDR3 is TGTGCCATCAGCCTGGCGGGAAGCAATTCACCCCTCCACTTT.

The chain employs TRBV29-1 and TRBJ2-2, with a possible D match to TRBD1 (5 bases). V was trimmed by 3 bases and J by 5 bases, leaving 13 bases between them. CDR3 length equals 14 residues. The V gene's germline CDR1 is SQVTM and CDR2 ANQGSEA. CDR3 region: CSVDREGRTGELFF. CDR3 in DNA: TGCAGCGTTGACAGGGAAGGGCGAACCGGGGAGCTGTTTTTT.

This chain links TRBV7-9 with TRBJ1-3; D gene uncertain. This CDR3 contains 13 residues. Germline V gene sequence: CDR1 SEHNR, CDR2 FQNEAQ (reference sequence). Trimming took 6 bases from V and 2 from J, leaving 8 bases between them. CDR3 loop: CASRILTGNTIYF. The DNA for the CDR3 is TGTGCCAGCAGAATTCTTACTGGAAACACCATATATTTT.

This clone was observed once. This chain joins TRBV10-3 and TRBJ1-2; D is ambiguous. Germline values: CDR1 ENHRY, CDR2 SYGVKD. The CDR3 spans 12 residues. With 10 bases removed from V and 4 bases from J, the gap between germline ends came to 13 bases. As DNA, the CDR3 is TGTGCCACAGACCCGGAGGGCTATGGCTACACCTTC. Residues: CATDPEGYGYTF.

This sequence joins TRBV2 and TRBJ1-6, with D perhaps TRBD1 (5 bases). Germline V gene data show CDR1 as SNHLY and CDR2 as FYNNEI. The CDR3 contains 16 residues. V was clipped by 3 bases and J by 4 bases, with 13 bases between them. CDR3 amino acids: CASSEGGGHYNSPLHF. As DNA, the CDR3 is TGTGCCAGCAGTGAGGGCGGGGGTCATTATAATTCACCCCTCCACTTT.

V gene TRBV27 combines with J gene TRBJ2-6; D remains unclear. V lost 3 bases to trimming and J lost 0 bases, with 3 bases between them. The CDR3 extends over 14 amino acids. Germline V gene sequence: CDR1 MNHEY, CDR2 SMNVEV (reference sequence). The chain's CDR3 is CASSFRSGANVLTF. The CDR3 nucleotides read TGTGCCAGCAGTTTCCGCTCTGGGGCCAACGTCCTGACTTTC. The full variable domain, its missing parts supplied by reference TRBV27 and TRBJ2-6, is EAQVTQNPRYLITVTGKKLTVTCSQNMNHEYMSWYRQDPGLGLRQIYYSMNVEVTDKGDVPEGYKVSRKEKRNFPLILESPSPNQTSLYFCASSFRSGANVLTFGAGSRLTVL.

This chain joins TRBV28 and TRBJ1-1, with 8 bases aligning to TRBD1. CDR3 length equals 15 residues. Per germline, CDR1 MDHEN and CDR2 SYDVKM. V trimming: 5 bases; J trimming: 6 bases; junction bases outside the gene matches: 11. CDR3 residues: CASSRQGRGGSEAFF. The CDR3 coding sequence is TGTGCCAGCAGTCGACAGGGGCGGGGGGGCTCTGAAGCTTTCTTT.

This clone appeared once. The rearrangement links TRBV30 to TRBJ1-4, with D perhaps matching TRBD1 (6 bases). This CDR3 region has 12 residues. V lost 3 bases and J lost 10, with 12 bases in between. CDR1 GTSNPN and CDR2 SVGIG come from the germline V gene (reference sequence). CDR3 nucleotide sequence: TGTGCCTGGAGGAGGGAAGGGGGAAAACTGTTTTTT. Protein: CAWRREGGKLFF.

This clone was detected a few times. The rearrangement joins TRBV3-1 (or the pseudogene TRBV3-2) to TRBJ2-1; the D is unclear. V was cut by 2 bases and J by 9 bases, with 5 bases left in between. This CDR3 is 11 amino acids long. Germline values: CDR1 LGHDT, CDR2 YNNKEL (reference sequence). The CDR3 DNA reads TGTGCCAGCAGCCAAAAAGGTGAGCAGTTCTTC. This sequence encodes CASSQKGEQFF.

This clone was detected a few times. The chain has TRBV20-1 and TRBJ2-4; D is unclear. Germline values: CDR1 DFQATT, CDR2 SNEGSKA (reference sequence). The CDR3 spans 11 residues. Trimming shortened V by 1 base and J by 6 bases, and 4 bases separated the two germline ends. This chain's CDR3 is CSARVSNIQYF. The CDR3 bases are TGCAGTGCTAGAGTTTCAAACATTCAGTACTTC.

V gene TRBV18 combines with J gene TRBJ2-3; 7 bases agree with TRBD2. J was trimmed by 1 base and V by 3 bases; bases with no gene match: 1. Germline V gene sequence: CDR1 KGHSH, CDR2 LQKENI. The CDR3 is 14 amino acids. The CDR3 DNA follows: TGTGCCAGCTCACCTACTAGCGGCACAGATACGCAGTATTTT. Encoded protein: CASSPTSGTDTQYF.

The rearrangement uses TRBV5-4 and TRBJ2-7, with D possibly being TRBD2 (7 bases). This CDR3 comprises 15 residues. V lost 5 bases and J 3 bases, leaving 18 bases between the germline ends. Germline lookup yields CDR1 SGHNT and CDR2 YYREEE (reference sequence). DNA of the CDR3: TGTGCCAGCAGGTCGGGGGGCGAGGGAGTCTACGAGCAGTACTTC. Its protein is CASRSGGEGVYEQYF.

V usage is TRBV27 and J usage is TRBJ2-7; tentatively, D is TRBD2 (5 bases). The CDR3 totals 14 residues. The germline gives CDR1 MNHEY, CDR2 SMNVEV (reference sequence). The germline V and J ends were trimmed by 6 bases and 5 bases, with 17 bases remaining between them. This chain's CDR3 is CASSRRGMRNEQYF. CDR3 in DNA: TGTGCCAGCAGCCGACGGGGAATGAGAAACGAGCAGTACTTC.

The rearrangement links TRBV27 to TRBJ2-2; D not certain. The CDR3 loop spans 16 amino acids. CDR1 and CDR2 (germline): MNHEY, SMNVEV (reference sequence). The germline V and J ends were trimmed by 5 bases and 0 bases, with 13 bases remaining between them. The CDR3 DNA follows: TGTGCCAGCAGTCCTCAGACCGGTACGAACACCGGGGAGCTGTTTTTT. Its protein product is CASSPQTGTNTGELFF.

This clone was seen once. The V gene is TRBV28, the J gene TRBJ1-1; D possibly corresponds to TRBD1 (5 bases). From germline, CDR1 is MDHEN and CDR2 SYDVKM. This CDR3 is built from 13 residues. V lost 2 bases, J lost 6 bases, and 10 bases lay in between. CDR3 bases: TGTGCCAGCAGTTTACAGGGTCAGTCTGAAGCTTTCTTT. This encodes CASSLQGQSEAFF.

The V and J genes are TRBV19 and TRBJ1-5, with TRBD1 identical over 8 bases. Germline loops: CDR1 LNHDA, CDR2 SQIVND (reference sequence). The CDR3 totals 15 residues. The junction had 7 bases not matched to a gene; V was cut back by 5 bases and J by 4 bases. The CDR3 nucleotides are TGTGCCAGTAGTCGGACAGGGCTGCTTAATCAGCCCCAGCATTTT. It translates to CASSRTGLLNQPQHF.

This chain uses TRBV3-1 (or the pseudogene TRBV3-2) with TRBJ2-3; a possible D gene is TRBD2 (6 bases). Looked up from germline, CDR1 is LGHDT and CDR2 is YNNKEL (reference sequence). The CDR3 extends over 19 amino acids. V shed 2 bases and J shed 3 bases, with 24 bases lying between them. The CDR3 here is CASSQPLGGLLKRTDTQYF. In nucleotides, the CDR3 is TGTGCCAGCAGCCAACCCCTTGGGGGACTTCTGAAACGTACAGATACGCAGTATTTT.